This paragraph covers one TCR beta chain sequence. The CDR3 totals 14 residues. Trimming pared 2 bases from V and 2 bases from J, leaving 10 bases between. The germline V gene has CDR1 WSHSY and CDR2 SAAADI. These data originate in a study of blood T cell repertoires in COVID-19. Study as a whole: Samples of COVID-19 (acute and convalescent) were obtained from the United States, Italy and Spain. PBMCs, B-cell-depleted T cells, or T cells were the source of the cDNA or gDNA that made up the material.

Methods used by the authors: The assay estimated nucleated cells by amplifying reference gene primers. Libraries were prepared by immunoSEQ multiplex PCR; TCRdb keeps only in-frame clonotypes and omits some of them. V and J calls plus clone size are reproduced from that table; the DNA served to infer D and trimming. The table has about 85,000 clones, around 90% seen once; the top ten hold more than 3.5%. The sample was peripheral blood. The V gene is TRBV10-2, the J gene TRBJ2-7, with D maybe TRBD1 (6 bases). The receptor was derived from a woman older than 75 with active or convalescent COVID-19. CDR3 in DNA: TGCGCCAGCAGTGAGCTAGGACAGCCCTACGAGCAGTACTTC. Its protein is CASSELGQPYEQYF.